The 18 T cell receptor beta chains presented below share a single source sample, sequenced in a study of cytomegalovirus exposure and HLA in healthy donors. Profiling relied on immunoSEQ multiplex PCR, and the TCRdb table lists in-frame clones only, not all of them. The top ten hold around 0.9% of the sample, which has some 170,000 clones, roughly 96% seen once. The material sequenced was PBMCs. The receptors shown here come from a woman aged 18-30 years in good health and CMV-seronegative.

This rearrangement joins TRBV10-3 to TRBJ2-3; TRBD2 aligns across 7 bases. The germline gives CDR1 ENHRY, CDR2 SYGVKD. Germline trimming cut 4 bases from V and 4 bases from J; bases unmatched to any gene: 11. CDR3 size: 16 residues. The CDR3 DNA reads TGTGCCATCAGTGCTCGGGGGGACCTTACTCCAGATACGCAGTATTTT. This translates into CAISARGDLTPDTQYF.

The genes are TRBV7-6 and TRBJ1-1; TRBD1 aligns across 7 bases. This CDR3 contains 16 residues. Trimming took 0 bases from V and 5 from J; bases not matched to a gene: 9. Germline V gene data show CDR1 as SGHVS and CDR2 as FNYEAQ. CDR3 sequence: CASSLAVGQEGTEAFF. For the CDR3, the DNA is TGTGCCAGCAGCTTAGCGGTTGGACAGGAGGGGACTGAAGCTTTCTTT.

The V gene is TRBV2, the J gene TRBJ1-6; the D gene is possibly TRBD1 (5 bases). The CDR3 length is 14 residues. In germline, CDR1 is SNHLY, CDR2 FYNNEI. V lost 5 bases to trimming and J lost 4 bases, with 9 bases between them. CDR3 nucleotides: TGTGCCAGCAGTCCAGACAGATATAATTCACCCCTCCACTTT. This encodes CASSPDRYNSPLHF.

This chain connects TRBV7-6 to TRBJ2-7, with a possible D match to TRBD2 (6 bases). This CDR3 is built from 15 residues. Germline values: CDR1 SGHVS, CDR2 FNYEAQ. V was trimmed by 5 bases and J by 0 bases, leaving 14 bases between them. The CDR3 reads CASSQFSGSSYEQYF. The CDR3 coding sequence is TGTGCCAGCAGCCAATTTAGCGGAAGCTCCTACGAGCAGTACTTC. Drawing the rest from reference TRBV7-6 and TRBJ2-7, the complete variable domain is GAGVSQSPRYKVTKRGQDVALRCDPISGHVSLYWYRQALGQGPEFLTYFNYEAQQDKSGLPNDRFSAERPEGSISTLTIQRTEQRDSAMYRCASSQFSGSSYEQYFGPGTRLTVT.

The V call is TRBV19, the J call TRBJ2-5, with D possibly being TRBD1 (5 bases). Trimming removed 6 bases from V and 5 bases from J, with 16 bases in between. The germline V gene encodes CDR1 LNHDA and CDR2 SQIVND (reference sequence). The CDR3 is made up of 14 amino acids. CDR3 nucleotides: TGTGCCAGTAGCCCAGGAGACAGAAGGGAGACCCAGTACTTC. This gives the protein CASSPGDRRETQYF.

This chain links TRBV19 with TRBJ2-7, with TRBD1 matching over 9 bases. Germline assignment: CDR1 LNHDA and CDR2 SQIVND (reference sequence). CDR3 size: 13 residues. V lost 9 bases, J lost 5 bases, and 8 bases stayed unmatched. CDR3 in amino acids: CASYPGQGNEQYF. DNA for the CDR3: TGTGCCAGCTATCCGGGACAGGGAAACGAGCAGTACTTC.

This chain joins TRBV5-6 and TRBJ1-2; 9 bases fit TRBD1. CDR1 is SGHDT and CDR2 is YYEEEE in the germline V gene. CDR3 length: 17 residues. The V and J ends lost 3 bases and 4 bases, in that order; junction bases with no gene match: 13. The CDR3 loop reads CASSWGTGGEGGYGYTF. The CDR3, as DNA: TGTGCCAGCAGCTGGGGTACAGGGGGCGAAGGGGGCTATGGCTACACCTTC.

The chain combines TRBV19 with TRBJ2-1; 10 bases are a match to TRBD1. Unmatched junction bases numbered 2, after V lost 2 bases and J lost 13 bases. There are 12 residues in the CDR3. Germline CDR1 is LNHDA and CDR2 is SQIVND (reference sequence). Here the CDR3 DNA reads TGTGCCAGTAGTATAAGGACAGGGGGTCAGTTCTTC. As protein: CASSIRTGGQFF.

This clone was counted a single time. The rearrangement links TRBV7-9 to TRBJ2-1; 10 bases align to TRBD1. The CDR3 loop spans 15 amino acids. Trimming removed 5 bases from V and 2 bases from J; junction bases left unmatched: 3. The germline V gene has CDR1 SEHNR and CDR2 FQNEAQ (reference sequence). CDR3 loop: CASSRGQGAYNEQFF. The DNA for the CDR3 is TGTGCCAGCAGCCGCGGACAGGGGGCCTACAATGAGCAGTTCTTC.

CDR3 sequence (DNA): TGTGCCAGCAGTTACGTCGGGGGGGTTTACAATGAGCAGTTCTTC. It is translated as CASSYVGGVYNEQFF. The chain employs TRBV6-6 and TRBJ2-1; 8 bases align to TRBD2. CDR3 length: 15 residues. J was trimmed by 4 bases and V by 2 bases; bases with no gene match: 4. Germline lookup yields CDR1 MNHNY and CDR2 SVGAGI (reference sequence).

The gene calls are TRBV6-5 and TRBJ2-5; 8 bases agree with TRBD1. The CDR3 runs to 13 residues. Germline V lookup: CDR1 MNHEY, CDR2 SVGAGI. V was clipped by 5 bases and J by 5 bases; unmatched bases: 4. Here the CDR3 reads CASSQGALETQYF. CDR3 bases: TGTGCCAGCAGTCAGGGGGCCCTCGAGACCCAGTACTTC.

J is TRBJ1-6 and V is TRBV4-3; 8 nucleotides align to TRBD1. J lost 11 bases, V lost 4 bases, and 16 bases had no gene match. CDR1 is LGHNA and CDR2 is YSLEER in the germline V gene. The CDR3 consists of 17 residues. This CDR3 reads CASSLYSPPGQAAPLHF. The CDR3 DNA follows: TGCGCCAGCAGCCTTTATTCTCCCCCGGGACAGGCCGCACCCCTCCACTTT.

The chain employs TRBV9 and TRBJ1-1; D call uncertain. CDR1 and CDR2 (germline): SGDLS, YYNGEE. V was cut by 0 bases and J by 0 bases, with 12 bases left in between. The CDR3 runs 16 residues. The CDR3 protein is CASSVVAGTLNTEAFF. CDR3 DNA: TGTGCCAGCAGCGTAGTAGCCGGAACCTTGAACACTGAAGCTTTCTTT.

The rearrangement uses TRBV4-1 and TRBJ2-5, with D tentatively TRBD2 (6 bases). The germline V gene has CDR1 MGHRA and CDR2 YSYEKL. The CDR3 runs 15 residues. Trimming left V 1 base short and J 2 bases short, with 11 bases between. For the CDR3, the DNA is TGCGCCAGCAGCCAAGTTTTAGCGGTACAAGAGACCCAGTACTTC. This codes for CASSQVLAVQETQYF.

V gene TRBV7-3 combines with J gene TRBJ2-5; 13 bases fit TRBD2. This CDR3 is built from 14 residues. Germline V CDR1 and CDR2: SGHTA, FQGTGA. Unmatched junction bases numbered 1, after V lost 4 bases and J lost 5 bases. CDR3 in amino acids: CASSSGLAGETQYF. DNA for the CDR3: TGTGCCAGCAGCTCGGGACTAGCGGGGGAGACCCAGTACTTC. The variable domain in full, with the rest retrieved from reference TRBV7-3 and TRBJ2-5, is GAGVSQTPSNKVTEKGKYVELRCDPISGHTALYWYRQSLGQGPEFLIYFQGTGAADDSGLPNDRFFAVRPEGSVSTLKIQRTERGDSAVYLCASSSGLAGETQYFGPGTRLLVL.

The chain has TRBV19 and TRBJ1-1; D perhaps matches TRBD1 (5 bases). CDR1 and CDR2 (germline): LNHDA, SQIVND (reference sequence). The CDR3 runs 10 residues. Deletions cut 10 bases from V and 8 bases from J, with 11 bases between. CDR3: CATLGGEAFF. The DNA for the CDR3 is TGTGCCACCCTTGGGGGGGAAGCTTTCTTT.

The rearrangement links TRBV29-1 to TRBJ1-3, with 7 nucleotides matching TRBD1. The CDR3 covers 14 residues. J lost 0 bases, V lost 6 bases, and 5 bases had no gene match. The V gene's germline CDR1 is SQVTM and CDR2 ANQGSEA. CDR3 sequence: CSVKGTDSGNTIYF. CDR3 DNA: TGCAGCGTGAAAGGGACAGACTCTGGAAACACCATATATTTT.

The CDR3 nucleotides read TGTGCCAGCAGCCAAGATTTCGGCGGGCCCGCAAGCTCCTACAATGAGCAGTTCTTC. Translated: CASSQDFGGPASSYNEQFF. V and J are TRBV4-2 and TRBJ2-1, with D possibly TRBD2 on 5 matching bases. CDR3 size: 19 residues. V lost 0 bases, J lost 0 bases, and 18 bases lay in between. The germline gives CDR1 LGHNA, CDR2 YNFKEQ.